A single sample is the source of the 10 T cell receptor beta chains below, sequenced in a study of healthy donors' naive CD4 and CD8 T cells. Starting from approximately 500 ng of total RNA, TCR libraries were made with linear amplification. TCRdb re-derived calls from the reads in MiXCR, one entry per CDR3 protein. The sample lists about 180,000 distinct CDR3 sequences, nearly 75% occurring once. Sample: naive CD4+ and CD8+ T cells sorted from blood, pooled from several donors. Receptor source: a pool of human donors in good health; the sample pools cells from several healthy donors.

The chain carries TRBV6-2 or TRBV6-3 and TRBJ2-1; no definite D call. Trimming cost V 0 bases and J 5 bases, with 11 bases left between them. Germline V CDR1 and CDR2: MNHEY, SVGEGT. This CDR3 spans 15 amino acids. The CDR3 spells CASSYSSYSNNEQFF. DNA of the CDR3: TGTGCCAGCAGTTACTCGTCGTATTCTAACAATGAGCAGTTCTTC.

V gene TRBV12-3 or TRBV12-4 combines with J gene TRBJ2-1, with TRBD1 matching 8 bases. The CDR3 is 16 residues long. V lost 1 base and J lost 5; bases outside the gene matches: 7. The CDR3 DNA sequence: TGTGCCAGCAGTTTAGTCTCGGACAGGGCCCACAATGAGCAGTTCTTC. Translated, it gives CASSLVSDRAHNEQFF.

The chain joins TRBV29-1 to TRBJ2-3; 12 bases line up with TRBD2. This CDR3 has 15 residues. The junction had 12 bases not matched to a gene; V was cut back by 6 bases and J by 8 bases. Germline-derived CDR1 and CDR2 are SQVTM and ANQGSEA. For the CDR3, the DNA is TGCAGCGTCCAGACTAGCGGGGGCCCTAGAGCTACGCAGTATTTT. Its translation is CSVQTSGGPRATQYF.

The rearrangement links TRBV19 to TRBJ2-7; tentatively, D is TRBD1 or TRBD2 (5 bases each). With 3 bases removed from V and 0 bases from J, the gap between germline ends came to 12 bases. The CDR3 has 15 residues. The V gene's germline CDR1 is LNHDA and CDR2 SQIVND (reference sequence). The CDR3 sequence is CASSILSGSSYEQYF. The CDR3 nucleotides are TGTGCCAGTAGTATTCTCTCAGGGAGCTCCTACGAGCAGTACTTC.

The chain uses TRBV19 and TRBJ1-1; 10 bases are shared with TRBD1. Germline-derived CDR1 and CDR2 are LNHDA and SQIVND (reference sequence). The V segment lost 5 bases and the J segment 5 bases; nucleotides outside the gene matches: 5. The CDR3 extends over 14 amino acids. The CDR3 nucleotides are TGTGCCAGTAGTGTCCGGGACAGGGGTACTGAAGCTTTCTTT. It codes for CASSVRDRGTEAFF.

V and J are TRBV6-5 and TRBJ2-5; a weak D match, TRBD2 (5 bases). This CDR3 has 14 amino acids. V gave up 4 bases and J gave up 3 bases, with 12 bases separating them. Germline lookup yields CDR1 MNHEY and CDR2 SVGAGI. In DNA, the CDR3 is TGTGCCAGCAGTTCCAGCGGCGGTAAAGAGACCCAGTACTTC. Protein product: CASSSSGGKETQYF.

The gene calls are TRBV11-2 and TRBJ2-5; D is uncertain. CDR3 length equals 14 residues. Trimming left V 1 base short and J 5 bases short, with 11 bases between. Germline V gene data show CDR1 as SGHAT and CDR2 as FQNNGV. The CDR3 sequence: CASSLVPQRETQYF. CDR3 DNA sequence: TGTGCCAGCAGCTTAGTGCCCCAACGGGAGACCCAGTACTTC. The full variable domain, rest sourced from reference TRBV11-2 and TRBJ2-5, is EAGVAQSPRYKIIEKRQSVAFWCNPISGHATLYWYQQILGQGPKLLIQFQNNGVVDDSQLPKDRFSAERLKGVDSTLKIQPAKLEDSAVYLCASSLVPQRETQYFGPGTRLLVL.

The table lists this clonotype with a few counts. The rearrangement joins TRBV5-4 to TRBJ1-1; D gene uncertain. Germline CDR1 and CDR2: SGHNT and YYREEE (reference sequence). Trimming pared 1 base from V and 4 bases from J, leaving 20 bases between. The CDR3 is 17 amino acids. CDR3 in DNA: TGTGCCAGCAGCTTGTTGTTACTTGCGGATCAGGCCACTGAAGCTTTCTTT. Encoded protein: CASSLLLLADQATEAFF. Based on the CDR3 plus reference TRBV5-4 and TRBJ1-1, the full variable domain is ETGVTQSPTHLIKTRGQQVTLRCSSQSGHNTVSWYQQALGQGPQFIFQYYREEENGRGNFPPRFSGLQFPNYSSELNVNALELDDSALYLCASSLLLLADQATEAFFGQGTRLTVV.

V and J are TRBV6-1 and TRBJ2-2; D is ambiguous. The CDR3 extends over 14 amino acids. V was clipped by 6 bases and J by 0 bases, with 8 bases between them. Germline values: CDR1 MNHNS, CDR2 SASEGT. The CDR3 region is CASSLPSNTGELFF. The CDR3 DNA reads TGTGCCAGCAGCCTGCCCTCGAACACCGGGGAGCTGTTTTTT.

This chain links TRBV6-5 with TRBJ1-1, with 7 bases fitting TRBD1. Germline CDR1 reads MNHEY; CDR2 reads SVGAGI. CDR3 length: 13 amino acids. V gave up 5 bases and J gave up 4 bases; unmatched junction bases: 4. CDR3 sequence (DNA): TGTGCCAGCAGTGAAACAGGGGTCACTGAAGCTTTCTTT. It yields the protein CASSETGVTEAFF.